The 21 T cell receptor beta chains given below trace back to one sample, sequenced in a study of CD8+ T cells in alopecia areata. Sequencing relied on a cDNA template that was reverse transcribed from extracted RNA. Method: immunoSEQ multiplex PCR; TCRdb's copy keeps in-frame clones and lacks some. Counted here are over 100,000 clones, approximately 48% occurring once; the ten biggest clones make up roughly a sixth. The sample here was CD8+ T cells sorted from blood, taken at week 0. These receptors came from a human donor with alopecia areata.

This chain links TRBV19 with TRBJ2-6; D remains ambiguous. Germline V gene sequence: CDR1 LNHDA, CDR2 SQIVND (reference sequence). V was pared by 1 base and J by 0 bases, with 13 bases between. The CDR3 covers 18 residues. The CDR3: CASSIVPGPSSGANVLTF. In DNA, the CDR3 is TGTGCCAGTAGTATAGTTCCTGGGCCCTCCTCTGGGGCCAACGTCCTGACTTTC.

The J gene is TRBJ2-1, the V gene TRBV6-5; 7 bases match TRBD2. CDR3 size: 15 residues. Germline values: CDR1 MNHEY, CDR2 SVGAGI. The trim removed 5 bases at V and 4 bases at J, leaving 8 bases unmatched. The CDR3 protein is CASSPGLAEYNEQFF. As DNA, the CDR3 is TGTGCCAGCAGTCCGGGGCTAGCGGAGTACAATGAGCAGTTCTTC.

CDR3 nucleotides: TGTGCCAGCAGCGGGTCCCTAGTGTACGAGCAGTACTTC. Translated: CASSGSLVYEQYF. The V gene is TRBV7-9, the J gene TRBJ2-7, with no clear D. Per germline, CDR1 SEHNR and CDR2 FQNEAQ (reference sequence). This CDR3 region has 13 residues. V lost 5 bases and J 4 bases, leaving 12 bases between the germline ends. The whole variable domain, filled in from reference TRBV7-9 and TRBJ2-7, reads DTGVSQNPRHKITKRGQNVTFRCDPISEHNRLYWYRQTLGQGPEFLTYFQNEAQLEKSRLLSDRFSAERPKGSFSTLEIQRTEQGDSAMYLCASSGSLVYEQYFGPGTRLTVT.

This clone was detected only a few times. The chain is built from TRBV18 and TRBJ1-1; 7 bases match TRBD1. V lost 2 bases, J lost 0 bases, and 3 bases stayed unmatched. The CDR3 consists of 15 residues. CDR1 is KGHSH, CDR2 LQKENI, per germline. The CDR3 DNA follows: TGTGCCAGCTCACCAGGGGGGACAGTGAACACTGAAGCTTTCTTT. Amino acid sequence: CASSPGGTVNTEAFF.

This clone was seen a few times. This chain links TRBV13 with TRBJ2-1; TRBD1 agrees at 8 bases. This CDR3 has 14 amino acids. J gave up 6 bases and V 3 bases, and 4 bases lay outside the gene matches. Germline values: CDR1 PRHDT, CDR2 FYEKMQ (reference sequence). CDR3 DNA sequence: TGTGCCAGCAGCTTCAAGACAGGGGTCAATGAGCAGTTCTTC. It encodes CASSFKTGVNEQFF.

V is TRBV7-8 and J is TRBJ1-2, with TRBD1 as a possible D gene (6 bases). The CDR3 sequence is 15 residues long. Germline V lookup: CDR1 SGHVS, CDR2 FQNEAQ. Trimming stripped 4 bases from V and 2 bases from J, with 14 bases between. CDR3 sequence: CASSSSGAPNYGYTF. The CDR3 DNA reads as TGTGCCAGCAGCTCCTCAGGGGCACCAAACTATGGCTACACCTTC.

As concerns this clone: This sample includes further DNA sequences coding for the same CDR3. The chain's CDR3 is CAWSVLGQPQHF. The CDR3 DNA follows: TGTGCCTGGAGTGTACTGGGTCAGCCCCAGCATTTT. The chain couples TRBV30 to TRBJ1-5, with D unresolved. Germline lookup yields CDR1 GTSNPN and CDR2 SVGIG (reference sequence). This CDR3 region has 12 residues. The V end lost 0 bases, the J end lost 6 bases, and 6 bases lay between the germline ends.

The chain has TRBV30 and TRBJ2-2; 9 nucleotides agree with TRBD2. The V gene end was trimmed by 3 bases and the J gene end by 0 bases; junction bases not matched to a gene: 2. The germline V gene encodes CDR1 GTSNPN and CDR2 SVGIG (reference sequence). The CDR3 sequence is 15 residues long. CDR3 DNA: TGTGCCTGGAGCTTAGCGGGAGCGAACACCGGGGAGCTGTTTTTT. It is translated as CAWSLAGANTGELFF.

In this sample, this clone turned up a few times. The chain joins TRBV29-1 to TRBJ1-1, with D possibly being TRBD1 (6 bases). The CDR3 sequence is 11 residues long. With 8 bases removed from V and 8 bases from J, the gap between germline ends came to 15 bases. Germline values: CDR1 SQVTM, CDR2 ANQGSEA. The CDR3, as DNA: TGCAGCTACTGGGGGGGCAGAGAAGCTTTCTTT. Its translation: CSYWGGREAFF.

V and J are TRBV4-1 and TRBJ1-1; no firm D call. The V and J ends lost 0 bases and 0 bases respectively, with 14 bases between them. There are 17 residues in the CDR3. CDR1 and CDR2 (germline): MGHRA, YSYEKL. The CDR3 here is CASSQDHPLSMNTEAFF. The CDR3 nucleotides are TGCGCCAGCAGCCAAGATCATCCCCTGTCAATGAACACTGAAGCTTTCTTT.

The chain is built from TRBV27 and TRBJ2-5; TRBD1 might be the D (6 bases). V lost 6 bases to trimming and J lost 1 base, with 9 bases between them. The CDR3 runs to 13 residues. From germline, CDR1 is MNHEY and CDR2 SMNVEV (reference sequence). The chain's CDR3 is CASRNRAQETQYF. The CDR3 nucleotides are TGTGCCAGCAGGAACAGGGCCCAAGAGACCCAGTACTTC.

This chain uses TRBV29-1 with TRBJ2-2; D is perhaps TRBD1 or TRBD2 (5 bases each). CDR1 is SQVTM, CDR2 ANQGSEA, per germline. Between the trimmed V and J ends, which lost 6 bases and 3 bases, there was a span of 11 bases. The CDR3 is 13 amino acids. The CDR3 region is CSVSGTDTGELFF. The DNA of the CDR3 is TGCAGCGTCTCAGGGACGGACACCGGGGAGCTGTTTTTT.

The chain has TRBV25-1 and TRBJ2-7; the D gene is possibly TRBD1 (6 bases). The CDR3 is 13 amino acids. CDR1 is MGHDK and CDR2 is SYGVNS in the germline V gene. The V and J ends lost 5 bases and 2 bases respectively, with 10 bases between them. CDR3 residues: CASSSGVPYEQYF. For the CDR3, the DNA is TGTGCCAGCAGTTCAGGGGTCCCCTACGAGCAGTACTTC.

This chain's CDR3 is CASSIGTENYGYTF. CDR3 sequence (DNA): TGTGCCAGTAGTATCGGGACAGAAAACTATGGCTACACCTTC. This sequence joins TRBV19 and TRBJ1-2; 7 nucleotides match TRBD1. Trimming took 3 bases from V and 2 from J; bases not matched to a gene: 3. Looked up from germline, CDR1 is LNHDA and CDR2 is SQIVND (reference sequence). The CDR3 totals 14 residues.

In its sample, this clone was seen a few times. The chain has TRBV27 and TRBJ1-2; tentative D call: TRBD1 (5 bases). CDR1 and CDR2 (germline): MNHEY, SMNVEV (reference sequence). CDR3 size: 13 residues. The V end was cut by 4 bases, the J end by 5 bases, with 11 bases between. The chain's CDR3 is CASSWGVGYGYTF. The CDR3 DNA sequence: TGTGCCAGCAGTTGGGGCGTGGGATATGGCTACACCTTC.

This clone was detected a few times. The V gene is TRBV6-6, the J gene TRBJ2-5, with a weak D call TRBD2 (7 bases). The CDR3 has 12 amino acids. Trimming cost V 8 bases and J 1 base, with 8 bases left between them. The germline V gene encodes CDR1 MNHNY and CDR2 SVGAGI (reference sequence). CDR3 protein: CASGGAQETQYF. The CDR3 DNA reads TGTGCCAGCGGGGGGGCCCAAGAGACCCAGTACTTC.

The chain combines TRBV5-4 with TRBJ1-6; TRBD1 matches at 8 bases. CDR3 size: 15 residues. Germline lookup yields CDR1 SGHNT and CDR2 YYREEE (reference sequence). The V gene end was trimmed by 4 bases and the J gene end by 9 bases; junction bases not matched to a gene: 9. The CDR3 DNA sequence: TGTGCCAGCAGCCTCGGACAGGGTGTTTCTTCACCCCTCCACTTT. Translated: CASSLGQGVSSPLHF.

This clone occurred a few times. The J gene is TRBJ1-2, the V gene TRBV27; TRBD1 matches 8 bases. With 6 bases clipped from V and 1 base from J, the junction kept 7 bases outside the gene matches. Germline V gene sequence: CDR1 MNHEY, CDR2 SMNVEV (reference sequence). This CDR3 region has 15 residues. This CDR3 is CASRPRDRLNYGYTF. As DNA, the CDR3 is TGTGCCAGCAGGCCTCGGGACAGGCTTAACTATGGCTACACCTTC.

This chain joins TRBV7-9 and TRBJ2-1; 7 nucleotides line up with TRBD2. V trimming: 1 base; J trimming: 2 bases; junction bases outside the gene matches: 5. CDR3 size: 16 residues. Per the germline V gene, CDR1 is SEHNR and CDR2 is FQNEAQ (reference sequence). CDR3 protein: CASSLVSAGAYNEQFF. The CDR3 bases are TGTGCCAGCAGCTTAGTAAGTGCGGGGGCCTACAATGAGCAGTTCTTC.

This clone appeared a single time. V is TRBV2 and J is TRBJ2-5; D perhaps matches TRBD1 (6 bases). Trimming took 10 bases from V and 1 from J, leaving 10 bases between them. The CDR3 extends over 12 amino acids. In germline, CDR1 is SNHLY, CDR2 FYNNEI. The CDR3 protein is CATTGPQETQYF. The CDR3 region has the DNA TGTGCCACGACAGGTCCCCAAGAGACCCAGTACTTC.

Here the CDR3 reads CASSLQTGLEQYF. The DNA of the CDR3 is TGTGCCAGCAGTTTACAAACAGGGCTCGAGCAGTACTTC. The gene calls are TRBV27 and TRBJ2-7, with D perhaps TRBD1 (6 bases). CDR1 is MNHEY, CDR2 SMNVEV, per germline (reference sequence). V lost 2 bases and J lost 6, with 11 bases in between. The CDR3 length is 13 residues.